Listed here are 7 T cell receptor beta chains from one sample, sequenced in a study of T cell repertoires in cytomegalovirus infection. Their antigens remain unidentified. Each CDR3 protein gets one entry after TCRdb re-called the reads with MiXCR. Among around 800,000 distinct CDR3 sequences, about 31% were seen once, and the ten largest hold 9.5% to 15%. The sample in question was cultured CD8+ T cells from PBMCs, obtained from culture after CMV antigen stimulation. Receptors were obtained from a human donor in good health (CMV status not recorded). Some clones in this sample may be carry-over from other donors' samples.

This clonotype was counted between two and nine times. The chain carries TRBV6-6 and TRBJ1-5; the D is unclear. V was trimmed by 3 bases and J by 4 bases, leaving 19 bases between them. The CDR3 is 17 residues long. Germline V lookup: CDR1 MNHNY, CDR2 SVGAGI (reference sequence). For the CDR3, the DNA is TGTGCCAGCAGTTATGCCGGGGAGGTATTAGAGAATCAGCCCCAGCATTTT. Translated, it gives CASSYAGEVLENQPQHF.

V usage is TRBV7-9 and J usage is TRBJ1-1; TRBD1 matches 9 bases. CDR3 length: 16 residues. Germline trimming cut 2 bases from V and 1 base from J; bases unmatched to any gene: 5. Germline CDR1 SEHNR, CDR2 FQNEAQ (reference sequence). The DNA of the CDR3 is TGTGCCAGCAGCTTACCTTTGGACAGGGGGAACACTGAAGCTTTCTTT. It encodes CASSLPLDRGNTEAFF.

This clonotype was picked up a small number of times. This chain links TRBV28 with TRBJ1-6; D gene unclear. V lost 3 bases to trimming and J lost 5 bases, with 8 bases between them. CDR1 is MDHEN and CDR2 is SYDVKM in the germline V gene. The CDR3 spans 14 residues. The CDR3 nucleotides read TGTGCCAGCAGTTTCAGAAGCGATAATTCACCCCTCCACTTT. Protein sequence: CASSFRSDNSPLHF.

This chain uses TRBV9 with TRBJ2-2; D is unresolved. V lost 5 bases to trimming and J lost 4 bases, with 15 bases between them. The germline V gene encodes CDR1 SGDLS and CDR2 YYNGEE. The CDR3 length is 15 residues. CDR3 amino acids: CASSPREHTTGELFF. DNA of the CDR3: TGTGCCAGCAGTCCAAGAGAGCACACCACCGGGGAGCTGTTTTTT.

The CDR3 loop reads CASSPFGETQYF. For the CDR3, the DNA is TGTGCCAGCAGCCCCTTTGGAGAGACCCAGTACTTC. The V call is TRBV6-5, the J call TRBJ2-5; D gene uncertain. This CDR3 contains 12 residues. V lost 6 bases and J 4 bases, leaving 9 bases between the germline ends. The V gene's germline CDR1 is MNHEY and CDR2 SVGAGI.

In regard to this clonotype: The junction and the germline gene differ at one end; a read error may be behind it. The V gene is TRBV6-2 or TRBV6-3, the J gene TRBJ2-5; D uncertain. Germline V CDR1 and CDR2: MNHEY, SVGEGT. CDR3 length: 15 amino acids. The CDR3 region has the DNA TGTACCAGCAGTTATCAGGCGGTGCTCCAAGAGACCCAGTACTTC. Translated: CTSSYQAVLQETQYF.

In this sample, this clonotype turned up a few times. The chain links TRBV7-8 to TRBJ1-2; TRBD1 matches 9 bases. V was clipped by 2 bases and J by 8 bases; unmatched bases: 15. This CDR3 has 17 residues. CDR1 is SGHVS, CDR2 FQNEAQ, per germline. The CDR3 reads CASSLSGTGRLSPGYTF. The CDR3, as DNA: TGTGCCAGCAGCTTATCGGGGACAGGGCGCCTGTCGCCGGGCTACACCTTC. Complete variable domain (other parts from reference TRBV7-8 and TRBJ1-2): GAGVSQSPRYKVAKRGQDVALRCDPISGHVSLFWYQQALGQGPEFLTYFQNEAQLDKSGLPSDRFFAERPEGSVSTLKIQRTQQEDSAVYLCASSLSGTGRLSPGYTFGSGTRLTVV.